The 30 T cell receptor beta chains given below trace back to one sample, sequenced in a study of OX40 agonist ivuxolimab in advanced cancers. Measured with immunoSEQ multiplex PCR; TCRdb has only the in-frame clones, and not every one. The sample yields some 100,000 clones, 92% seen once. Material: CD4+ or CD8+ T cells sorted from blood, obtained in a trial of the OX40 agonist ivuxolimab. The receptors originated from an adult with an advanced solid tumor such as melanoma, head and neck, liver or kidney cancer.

CDR3 protein: CASSQTDSWEHYEQYF. CDR3 nucleotide sequence: TGTGCCAGCAGCCAAACGGACTCCTGGGAACATTACGAGCAGTACTTC. V and J are TRBV7-8 and TRBJ2-7; D might be TRBD2 (5 bases). From germline, CDR1 is SGHVS and CDR2 FQNEAQ. This CDR3 contains 16 residues. The V and J ends lost 5 bases and 4 bases respectively, with 21 bases between them.

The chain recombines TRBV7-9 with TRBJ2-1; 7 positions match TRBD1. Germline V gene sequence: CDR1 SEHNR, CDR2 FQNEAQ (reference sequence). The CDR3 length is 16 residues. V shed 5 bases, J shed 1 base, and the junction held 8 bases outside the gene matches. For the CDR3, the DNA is TGTGCCAGCAGCCTCCTGGAACAGGGGTCCTACAATGAGCAGTTCTTC. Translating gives CASSLLEQGSYNEQFF.

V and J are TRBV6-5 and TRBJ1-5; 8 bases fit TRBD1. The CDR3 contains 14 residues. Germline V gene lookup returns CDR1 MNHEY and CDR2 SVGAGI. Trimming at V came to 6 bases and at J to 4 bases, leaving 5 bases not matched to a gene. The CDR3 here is CASRSGTGNQPQHF. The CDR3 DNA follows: TGTGCCAGCAGATCCGGGACAGGAAATCAGCCCCAGCATTTT.

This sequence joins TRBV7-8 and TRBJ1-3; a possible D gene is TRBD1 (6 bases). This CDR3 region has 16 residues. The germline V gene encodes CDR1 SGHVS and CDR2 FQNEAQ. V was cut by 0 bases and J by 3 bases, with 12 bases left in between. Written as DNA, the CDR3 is TGTGCCAGCAGCTTAGCAGGGGGGGAAGGTGGAAACACCATATATTTT. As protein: CASSLAGGEGGNTIYF.

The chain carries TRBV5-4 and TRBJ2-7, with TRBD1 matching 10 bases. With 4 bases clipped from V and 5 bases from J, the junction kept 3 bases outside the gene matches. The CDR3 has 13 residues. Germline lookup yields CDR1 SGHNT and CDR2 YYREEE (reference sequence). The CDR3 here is CASSGGTGDEQYF. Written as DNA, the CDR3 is TGTGCCAGCAGCGGCGGGACAGGGGACGAGCAGTACTTC. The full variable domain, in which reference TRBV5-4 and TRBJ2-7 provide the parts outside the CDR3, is ETGVTQSPTHLIKTRGQQVTLRCSSQSGHNTVSWYQQALGQGPQFIFQYYREEENGRGNFPPRFSGLQFPNYSSELNVNALELDDSALYLCASSGGTGDEQYFGPGTRLTVT.

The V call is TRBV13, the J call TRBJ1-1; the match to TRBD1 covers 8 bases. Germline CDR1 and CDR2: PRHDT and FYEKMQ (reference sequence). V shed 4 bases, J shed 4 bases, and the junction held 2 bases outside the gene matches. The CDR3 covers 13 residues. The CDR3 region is CASSSDRGTEAFF. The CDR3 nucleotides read TGTGCCAGCAGCTCCGACAGGGGCACTGAAGCTTTCTTT.

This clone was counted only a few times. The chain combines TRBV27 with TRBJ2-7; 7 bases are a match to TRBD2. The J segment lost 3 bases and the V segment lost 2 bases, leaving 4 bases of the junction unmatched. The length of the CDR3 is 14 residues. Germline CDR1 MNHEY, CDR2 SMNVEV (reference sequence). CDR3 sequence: CASSLSGELYEQYF. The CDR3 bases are TGTGCCAGCAGTTTAAGCGGGGAGCTCTACGAGCAGTACTTC.

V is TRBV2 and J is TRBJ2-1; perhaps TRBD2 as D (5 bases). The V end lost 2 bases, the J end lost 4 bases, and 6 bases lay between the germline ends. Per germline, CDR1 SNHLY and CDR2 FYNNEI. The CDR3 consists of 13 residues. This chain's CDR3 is CASSEWEYNEQFF. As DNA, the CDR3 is TGTGCCAGCAGTGAATGGGAGTACAATGAGCAGTTCTTC.

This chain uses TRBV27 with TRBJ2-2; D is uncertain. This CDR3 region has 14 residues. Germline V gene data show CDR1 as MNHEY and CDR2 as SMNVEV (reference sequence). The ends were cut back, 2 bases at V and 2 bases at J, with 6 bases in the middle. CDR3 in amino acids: CASSLGSNTGELFF. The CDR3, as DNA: TGTGCCAGCAGTTTAGGATCCAACACCGGGGAGCTGTTTTTT.

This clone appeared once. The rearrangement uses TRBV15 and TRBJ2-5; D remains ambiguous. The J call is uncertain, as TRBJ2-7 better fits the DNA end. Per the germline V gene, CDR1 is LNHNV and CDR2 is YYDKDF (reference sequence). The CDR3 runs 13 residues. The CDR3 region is CATSRDATYEQYF. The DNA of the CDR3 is TGTGCCACCAGCAGAGATGCCACTTACGAGCAGTACTTC.

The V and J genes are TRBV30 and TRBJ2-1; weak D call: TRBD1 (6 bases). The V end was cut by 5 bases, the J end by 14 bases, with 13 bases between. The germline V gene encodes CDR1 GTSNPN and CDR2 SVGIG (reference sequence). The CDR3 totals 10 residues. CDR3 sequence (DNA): TGTGCCTGGGGGGACACCGGAAAGTTCTTC. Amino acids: CAWGDTGKFF.

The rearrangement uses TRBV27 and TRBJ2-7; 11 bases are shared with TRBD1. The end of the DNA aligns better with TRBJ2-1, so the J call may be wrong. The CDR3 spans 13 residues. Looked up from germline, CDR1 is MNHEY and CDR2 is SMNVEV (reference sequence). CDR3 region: CASSLWDRGEQFF. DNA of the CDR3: TGTGCCAGCAGTTTATGGGACAGGGGGGAGCAGTTCTTC.

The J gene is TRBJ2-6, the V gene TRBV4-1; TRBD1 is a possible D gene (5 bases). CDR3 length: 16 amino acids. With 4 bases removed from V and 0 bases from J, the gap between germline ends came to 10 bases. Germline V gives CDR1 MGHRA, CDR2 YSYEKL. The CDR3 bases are TGCGCCAGCAGCCCAAGACAGAACTCTGGGGCCAACGTCCTGACTTTC. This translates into CASSPRQNSGANVLTF.

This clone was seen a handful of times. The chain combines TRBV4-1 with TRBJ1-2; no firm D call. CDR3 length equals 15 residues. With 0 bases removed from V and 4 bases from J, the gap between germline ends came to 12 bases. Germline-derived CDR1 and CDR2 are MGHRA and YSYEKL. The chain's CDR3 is CASSQDDGVGYGYTF. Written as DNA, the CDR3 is TGCGCCAGCAGCCAAGATGACGGGGTGGGCTATGGCTACACCTTC.

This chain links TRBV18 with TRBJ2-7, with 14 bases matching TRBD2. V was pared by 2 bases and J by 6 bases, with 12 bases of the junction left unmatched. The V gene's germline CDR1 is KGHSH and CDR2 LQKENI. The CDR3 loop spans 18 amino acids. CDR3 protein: CASSPGGLAGAAAAEQYF. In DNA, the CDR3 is TGTGCCAGCTCACCAGGGGGACTAGCGGGAGCCGCCGCGGCCGAGCAGTACTTC.

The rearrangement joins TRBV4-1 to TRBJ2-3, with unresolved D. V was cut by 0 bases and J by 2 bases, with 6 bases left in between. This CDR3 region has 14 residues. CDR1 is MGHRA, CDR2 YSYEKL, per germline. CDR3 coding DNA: TGCGCCAGCAGCCAAGATACCTTCACAGATACGCAGTATTTT. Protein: CASSQDTFTDTQYF.

CDR3 nucleotides: TGTGCCAGCAGCTTATTGTCCTACGAGCAGTACTTC. This translates into CASSLLSYEQYF. This chain connects TRBV11-2 to TRBJ2-7, with no clear D. Per germline, CDR1 SGHAT and CDR2 FQNNGV. The CDR3 covers 12 residues. With 2 bases removed from V and 1 base from J, the gap between germline ends came to 3 bases.

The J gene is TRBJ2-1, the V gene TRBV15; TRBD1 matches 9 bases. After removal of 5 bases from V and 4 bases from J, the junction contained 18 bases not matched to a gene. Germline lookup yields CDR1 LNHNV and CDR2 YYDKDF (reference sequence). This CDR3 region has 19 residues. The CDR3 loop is CATSLAPHSDRGVYNEQFF. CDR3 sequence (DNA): TGTGCCACCAGCCTTGCACCCCACTCCGACAGGGGGGTTTACAATGAGCAGTTCTTC.

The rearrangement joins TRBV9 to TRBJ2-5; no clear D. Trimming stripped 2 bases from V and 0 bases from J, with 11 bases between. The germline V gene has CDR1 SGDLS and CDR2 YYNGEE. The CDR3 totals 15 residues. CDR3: CASSVGRVNQETQYF. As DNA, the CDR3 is TGTGCCAGCAGCGTGGGTCGGGTGAACCAAGAGACCCAGTACTTC.

Written as DNA, the CDR3 is TGTGCCAGCAGACCAATTGGAGGCGGGGAGCTGTTTTTT. It yields the protein CASRPIGGGELFF. The V and J genes are TRBV6-4 and TRBJ2-2, with D maybe TRBD2 (5 bases). CDR1 MRHNA and CDR2 SNTAGT come from the germline V gene. Deletions cut 6 bases from V and 7 bases from J, with 12 bases between. This CDR3 has 13 residues.

The CDR3 is CASSQSGSADTQYF. The CDR3 coding sequence is TGCGCCAGCAGCCAGAGCGGGAGCGCAGATACGCAGTATTTT. The chain joins TRBV4-1 to TRBJ2-3; 8 bases are shared with TRBD2. J lost 4 bases, V lost 3 bases, and 3 bases had no gene match. Germline V gives CDR1 MGHRA, CDR2 YSYEKL. The CDR3 runs 14 residues.

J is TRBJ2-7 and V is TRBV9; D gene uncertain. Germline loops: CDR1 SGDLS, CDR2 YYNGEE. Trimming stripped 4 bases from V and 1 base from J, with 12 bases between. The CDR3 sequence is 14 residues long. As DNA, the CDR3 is TGTGCCAGCAGCCCCCGCTGGCCATCCTACGAGCAGTACTTC. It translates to CASSPRWPSYEQYF.

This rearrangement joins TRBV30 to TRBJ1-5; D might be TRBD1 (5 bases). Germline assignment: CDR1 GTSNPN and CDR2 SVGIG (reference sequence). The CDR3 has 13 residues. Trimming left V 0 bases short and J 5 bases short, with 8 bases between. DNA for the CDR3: TGTGCCTGGAGTGTTTGGGGGGATCAGCCCCAGCATTTT. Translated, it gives CAWSVWGDQPQHF.

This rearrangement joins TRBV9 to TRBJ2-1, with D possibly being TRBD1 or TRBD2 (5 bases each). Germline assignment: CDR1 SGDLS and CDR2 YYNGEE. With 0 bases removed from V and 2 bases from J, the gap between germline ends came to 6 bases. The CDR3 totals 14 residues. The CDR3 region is CASSVGGTYNEQFF. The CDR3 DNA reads TGTGCCAGCAGCGTAGGGGGGACCTACAATGAGCAGTTCTTC.

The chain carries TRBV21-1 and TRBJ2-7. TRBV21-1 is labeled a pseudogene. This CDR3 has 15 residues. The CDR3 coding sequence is TGTGCCAGCAGCAAAGAAAAACACCGGACCTACGAGCAGTACTTC. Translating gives CASSKEKHRTYEQYF.

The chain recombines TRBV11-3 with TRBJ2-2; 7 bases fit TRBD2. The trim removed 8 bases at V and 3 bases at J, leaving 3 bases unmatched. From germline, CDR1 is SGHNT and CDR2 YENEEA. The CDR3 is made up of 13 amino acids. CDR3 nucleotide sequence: TGTGCCAGCGGAGCGGGGTACACCGGGGAGCTGTTTTTT. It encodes CASGAGYTGELFF.

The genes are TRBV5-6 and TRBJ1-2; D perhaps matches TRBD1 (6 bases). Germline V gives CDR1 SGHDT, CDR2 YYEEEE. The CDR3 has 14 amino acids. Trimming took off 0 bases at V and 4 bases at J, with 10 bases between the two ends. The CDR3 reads CASSLGTAAYGYTF. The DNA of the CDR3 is TGTGCCAGCAGCTTGGGGACAGCCGCCTATGGCTACACCTTC.

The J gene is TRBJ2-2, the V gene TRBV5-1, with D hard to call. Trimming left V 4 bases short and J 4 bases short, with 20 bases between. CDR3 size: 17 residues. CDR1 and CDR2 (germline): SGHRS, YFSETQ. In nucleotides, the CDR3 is TGCGCCAGCAGCGTCCTGCGGAAAATCGAGGCCACCGGGGAGCTGTTTTTT. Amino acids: CASSVLRKIEATGELFF.

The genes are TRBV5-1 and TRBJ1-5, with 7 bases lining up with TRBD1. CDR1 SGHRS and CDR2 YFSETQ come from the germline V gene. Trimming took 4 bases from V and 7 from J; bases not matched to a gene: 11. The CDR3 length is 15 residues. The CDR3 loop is CASSIDRALGQPQHF. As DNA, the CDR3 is TGCGCCAGCAGCATCGACAGGGCTTTGGGCCAGCCCCAGCATTTT.

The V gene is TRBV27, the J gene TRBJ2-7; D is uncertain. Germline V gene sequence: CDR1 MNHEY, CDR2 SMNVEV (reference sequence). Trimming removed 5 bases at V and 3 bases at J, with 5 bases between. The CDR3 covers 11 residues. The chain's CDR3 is CASSPGYEQYF. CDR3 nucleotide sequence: TGTGCCAGCAGTCCCGGCTACGAGCAGTACTTC.